This T cell receptor (beta chain) stems from a study of shared clonotypes between healthy human individuals. Study-wide results and caveats: Specimens sampled were limited to blood, with tissue repertoires likely differing. Relative to their counterparts shared across all four donors, non-shared clonotypes exhibited diminished generation probabilities.

This clone was seen a handful of times. The antigen is undetermined. Cells designated naive CD8 were CD45RO-negative and were positively selected for CCR7, with terminally differentiated effector memory CD45RA+ cells excluded. All participating donors were Caucasian adults from Nashville, Tennessee. Method: immunoSEQ multiplex PCR; TCRdb's copy keeps in-frame clones and lacks some. The sample includes 2 million to 2.5 million clones, 90% to 95% of them seen just once. The germline V gene encodes CDR1 MDHEN and CDR2 SYDVKM. V lost 3 bases and J lost 5, with 16 bases in between. This CDR3 is 15 amino acids long.

Material: naive CD8+ T cells from PBMCs. The V call is TRBV28, the J call TRBJ1-1, with no clear D. The clonotype originates from a man between 18 and 35 years old in good health. Some clones in this sample may be carry-over from other donors' samples. CDR3 region: CASSLVAGYRTEAFF. CDR3 coding DNA: TGTGCCAGCAGTTTGGTGGCGGGGTATCGGACTGAAGCTTTCTTT.